This is a list of T cell receptor beta chains from one sample in a study of blood T cells in healthy people across ages. TCRdb analysed the 5' RACE reads with MiXCR anew, one entry per CDR3 protein. Of 1.4 million or so distinct CDR3 sequences in the sample, roughly two fifths were seen once. Sequencing input: blood. These TCRs come from a woman younger than 35 in good health. CDR3s include the opening cysteine and the closing phenylalanine or tryptophan. Fields, in order: V gene, clone size, D gene, CDR3 length, J gene, CDR3 DNA, CDR3 protein. D genes are given only for firm matches. Size is omitted from some rows. Given values are once, few, many or a class for expanded clones.

TRBV12-3/TRBV12-4	.	.	14	TRBJ2-5	TGTGCCAGCAGTTCAGGGGCCGCCCGGGGGACCCAGTACTTC	CASSSGAARGTQYF
TRBV7-8	.	TRBD1	14	TRBJ1-2	TGTGCCAGCAGCGTGCGGGACAGGAGATATGGCTACACCTTC	CASSVRDRRYGYTF
TRBV28	.	.	16	TRBJ2-7	TGTGCCAGCAGGTTAAATCCTGTTTTTCGCGGGAACGAGCAGTACTTC	CASRLNPVFRGNEQYF
TRBV25-1	few	.	12	TRBJ2-3	TGTGCCAGCAGTGTCTCACGTTATACGCAGTATTTT	CASSVSRYTQYF
TRBV4-2	.	.	14	TRBJ2-7	TGTGCCAGCAGCCAAGGTGCGGGCGCCTACGAGCAGTACTTC	CASSQGAGAYEQYF
TRBV20-1	.	.	15	TRBJ2-3	TGCAGTGCTAGAGATCAGGGGCCAGGGGGGGATACGCAGTATTTT	CSARDQGPGGDTQYF
TRBV9	.	TRBD2	16	TRBJ2-3	TGTGCCAGCAGCCAAGAGGCTAGCGGGGAGTCAGATGCGCAGTATTTT	CASSQEASGESDAQYF
TRBV28	.	TRBD1	17	TRBJ2-4	TGTGCCAGCAGTCCGACCCCGGGACAGGCGGGCAAAAACATTCAGTACTTC	CASSPTPGQAGKNIQYF
TRBV24-1	.	TRBD2	17	TRBJ2-1	TGTGCCACCAGTGATGGGGCTAGCGGGAGTTGGCTCAATGAGCAGTTCTTC	CATSDGASGSWLNEQFF
TRBV2	.	TRBD2	15	TRBJ2-1	TGTGCCAGCAGCGATAGCGGGAGGACCTACGATGAGCAGTTCTTC	CASSDSGRTYDEQFF
TRBV12-3/TRBV12-4	.	.	14	TRBJ2-3	TGTGCCAGCAGTCGGAGGGCCGGCACAGATACGCAGTATTTT	CASSRRAGTDTQYF
TRBV4-1	.	TRBD1	15	TRBJ1-1	TGCGCCAGCAGCCGGGGTGGGACAGGGGACACTGAAGCTTTCTTT	CASSRGGTGDTEAFF
TRBV24-1	.	.	14	TRBJ1-2	TGTGCCACCAGTGATATCCACCTAGGGGATGGCTACACCTTC	CATSDIHLGDGYTF
TRBV20-1	.	.	13	TRBJ1-2	TGCAGTGCTACTCACCGGGACCCGGGTGGCTACACCTTC	CSATHRDPGGYTF
TRBV21-1	few	.	14	TRBJ2-7	TGTGCCAGCAGCAAACAGGGAGTAACCTACGAGCAGTACTTC	CASSKQGVTYEQYF
TRBV12-3/TRBV12-4	.	.	13	TRBJ1-4	TGTGCCAGCAGGGGGACGGCGGGGGAAAAACTGTTTTTT	CASRGTAGEKLFF
TRBV19	.	TRBD2	19	TRBJ2-1	TGTGCCAGTAGTAGGGGACTAGCGGGGGGCCAGGGCTCCTACAATGAGCAGTTCTTC	CASSRGLAGGQGSYNEQFF
TRBV9	few	TRBD1	15	TRBJ1-1	TGTGCCAGCAGCGAGGGTACAGGGGCGAACACTGAAGCTTTCTTT	CASSEGTGANTEAFF